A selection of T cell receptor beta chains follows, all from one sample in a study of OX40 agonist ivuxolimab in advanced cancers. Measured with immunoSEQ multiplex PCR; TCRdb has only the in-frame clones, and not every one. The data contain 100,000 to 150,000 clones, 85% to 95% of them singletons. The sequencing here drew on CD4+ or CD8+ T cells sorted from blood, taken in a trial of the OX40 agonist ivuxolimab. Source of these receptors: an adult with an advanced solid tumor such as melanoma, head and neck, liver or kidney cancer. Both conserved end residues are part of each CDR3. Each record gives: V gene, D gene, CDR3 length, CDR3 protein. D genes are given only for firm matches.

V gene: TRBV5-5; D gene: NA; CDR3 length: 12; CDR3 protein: CASSLALHEQFF
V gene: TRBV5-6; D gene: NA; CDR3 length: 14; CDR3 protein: CASSSLTGRTEAFF
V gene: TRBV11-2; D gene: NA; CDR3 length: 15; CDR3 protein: CASSLAALTVHEQYF
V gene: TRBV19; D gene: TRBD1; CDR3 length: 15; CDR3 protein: CASSPGQRMNTEAFF
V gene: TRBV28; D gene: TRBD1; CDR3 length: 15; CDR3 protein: CASQGQGAGNYGYTF
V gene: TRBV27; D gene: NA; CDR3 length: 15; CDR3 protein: CASSAQGQSNQPQHF
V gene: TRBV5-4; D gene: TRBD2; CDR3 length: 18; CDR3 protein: CASSLRTSGRSPTYEQYF
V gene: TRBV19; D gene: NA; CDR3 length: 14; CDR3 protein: CATGGGALNTEAFF
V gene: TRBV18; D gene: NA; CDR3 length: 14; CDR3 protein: CASSPLARAETQYF
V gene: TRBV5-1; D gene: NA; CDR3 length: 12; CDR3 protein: CASSFTGNEQFF
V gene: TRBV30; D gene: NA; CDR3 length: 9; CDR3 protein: CAWIDGYTF
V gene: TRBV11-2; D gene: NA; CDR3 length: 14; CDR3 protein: CASSKDGANQPQHF
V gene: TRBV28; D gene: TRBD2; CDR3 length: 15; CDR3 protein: CASSLGTSGRYEQYF
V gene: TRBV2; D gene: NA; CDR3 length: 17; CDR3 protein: CASSRLRTGGSGNTIYF
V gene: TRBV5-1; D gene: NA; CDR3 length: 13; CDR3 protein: CASRWTVTYEQYF
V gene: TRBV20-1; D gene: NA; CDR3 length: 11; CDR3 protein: CSAPQDYEQYF
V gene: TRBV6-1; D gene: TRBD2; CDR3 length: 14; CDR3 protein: CASDRLAGGDEQFF
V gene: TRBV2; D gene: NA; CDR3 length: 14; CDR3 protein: CASSDLQRNTEAFF
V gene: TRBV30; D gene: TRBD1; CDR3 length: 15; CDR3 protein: CAWSDPGTVIQPQHF
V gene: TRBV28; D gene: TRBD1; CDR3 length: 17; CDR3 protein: CASSTRGPWTGQETQYF
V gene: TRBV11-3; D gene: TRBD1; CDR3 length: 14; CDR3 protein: CASSDRDRGYEQYF
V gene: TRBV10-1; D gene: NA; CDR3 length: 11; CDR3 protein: CASSSGMVLYF
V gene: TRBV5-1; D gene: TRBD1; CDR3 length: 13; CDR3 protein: CASSFTGVYEQYF
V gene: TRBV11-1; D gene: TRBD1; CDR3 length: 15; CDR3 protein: CASSPRTGTTSPLHF
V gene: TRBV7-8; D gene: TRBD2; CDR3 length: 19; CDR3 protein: CASSLGGLAGTSSYNEQFF
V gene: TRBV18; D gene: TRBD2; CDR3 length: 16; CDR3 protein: CASSPLSGRATGELFF
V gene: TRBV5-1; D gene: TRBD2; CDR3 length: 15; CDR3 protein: CASSSGLAGGETQYF
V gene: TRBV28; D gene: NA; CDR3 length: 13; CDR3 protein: CASSNGVTYEQYF
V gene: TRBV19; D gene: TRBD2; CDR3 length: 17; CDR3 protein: CASSRISGTSGSYEQYF
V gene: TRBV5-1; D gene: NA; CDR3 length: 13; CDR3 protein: CASSLDHTGELFF
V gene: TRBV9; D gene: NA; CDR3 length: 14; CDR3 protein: CASSAAHPRNGYTF
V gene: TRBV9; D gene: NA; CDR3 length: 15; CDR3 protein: CASSSGQSWSYEQYF
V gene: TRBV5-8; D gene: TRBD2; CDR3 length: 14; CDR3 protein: CASILLAGGETQYF
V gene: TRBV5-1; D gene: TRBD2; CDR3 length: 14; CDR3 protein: CASSRSGSEETQYF
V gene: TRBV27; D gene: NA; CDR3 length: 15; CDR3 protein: CASSLSYGNGNEQFF
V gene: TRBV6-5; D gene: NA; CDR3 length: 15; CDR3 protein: CASSPPGGAGNTIYF
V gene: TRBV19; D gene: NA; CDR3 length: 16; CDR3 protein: CASRARTSQTTYEQYF
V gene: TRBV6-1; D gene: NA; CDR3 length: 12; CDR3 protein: CASSEHLTEAFF
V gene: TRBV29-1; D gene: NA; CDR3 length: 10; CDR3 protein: CSVGQETQYF
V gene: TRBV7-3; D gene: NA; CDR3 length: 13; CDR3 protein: CASSLGADEKLFF
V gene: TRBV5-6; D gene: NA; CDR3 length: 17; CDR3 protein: CASSRMHWTLPPYEQYF
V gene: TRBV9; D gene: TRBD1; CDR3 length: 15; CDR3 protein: CASSANRGFGNTIYF
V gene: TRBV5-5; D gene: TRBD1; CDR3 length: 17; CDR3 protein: CASSLTGTGTTSYGYTF
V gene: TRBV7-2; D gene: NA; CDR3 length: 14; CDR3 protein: CASSLRGTNTEAFF
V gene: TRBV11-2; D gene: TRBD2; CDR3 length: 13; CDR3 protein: CASSLASTSGEFF
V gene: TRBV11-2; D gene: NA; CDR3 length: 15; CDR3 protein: CASTLRVSGSNEQFF
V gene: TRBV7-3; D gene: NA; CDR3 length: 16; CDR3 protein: CASSLIRLTLNTEAFF
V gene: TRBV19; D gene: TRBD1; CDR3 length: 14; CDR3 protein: CASSFTGATDTQYF
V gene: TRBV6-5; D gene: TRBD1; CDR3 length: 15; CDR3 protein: CASSISDRLAYEQYF
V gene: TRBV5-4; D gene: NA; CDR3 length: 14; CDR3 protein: CASGQTALNTEAFF
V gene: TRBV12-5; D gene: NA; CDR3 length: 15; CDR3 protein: CASGPEPGGDYGYTF
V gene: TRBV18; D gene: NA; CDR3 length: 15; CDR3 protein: CASSPGTGAYNEQFF
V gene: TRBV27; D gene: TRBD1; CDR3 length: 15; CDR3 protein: CASRQQGAGNQPQHF
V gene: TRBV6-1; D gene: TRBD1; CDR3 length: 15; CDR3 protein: CAGGTGFNSNQPQHF
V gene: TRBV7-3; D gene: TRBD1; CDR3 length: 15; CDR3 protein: CASSPQTGPGETQYF
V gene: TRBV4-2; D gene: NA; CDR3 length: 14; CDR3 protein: CASSQDSQNTEAFF
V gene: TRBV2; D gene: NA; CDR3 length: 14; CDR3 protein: CASSGATDNQPQHF
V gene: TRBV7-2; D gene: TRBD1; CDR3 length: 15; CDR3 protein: CASSSQGDAGKTQYF
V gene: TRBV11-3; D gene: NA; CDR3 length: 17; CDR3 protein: CASSLVGSRARAGELFF
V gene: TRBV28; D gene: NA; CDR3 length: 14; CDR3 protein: CASSLDIMSGELFF